One and the same sample provided the 31 T cell receptor beta chains below, sequenced in a study of T cell changes during pregnancy in multiple sclerosis. Measured with immunoSEQ multiplex PCR; TCRdb has only the in-frame clones, and not every one. The data show around 80,000 clones, with around 92% seen just once and about 3% held by the top ten. Here the sequenced sample was peripheral blood, taken before pregnancy. Every receptor here comes from a female donor with multiple sclerosis, enrolled in a pregnancy study.

The gene calls are TRBV7-9 and TRBJ2-1; 8 positions agree with TRBD2. V dropped 5 bases and J dropped 0; count of bases not matched to a gene: 3. CDR1 and CDR2 (germline): SEHNR, FQNEAQ (reference sequence). The CDR3 extends over 15 amino acids. The CDR3, as DNA: TGTGCCAGCAGCCCTAGCGGGTCCTCCTACAATGAGCAGTTCTTC. Its translation is CASSPSGSSYNEQFF.

This clone was recorded a few times. The chain carries TRBV21-1 and TRBJ1-5; TRBD1, the table's D call, lacks a check against the DNA. TRBV21-1 has pseudogene status. The CDR3 loop spans 16 amino acids. The CDR3 region is CASSKSRLGGNQPQHF. The CDR3 DNA reads as TGTGCCAGCAGCAAGAGTAGGTTAGGGGGCAATCAGCCCCAGCATTTT.

The chain joins TRBV9 to TRBJ2-1; 10 nucleotides match TRBD2. The trim removed 4 bases at V and 5 bases at J, leaving 6 bases unmatched. The germline CDR1 and CDR2 sequences are SGDLS and YYNGEE. The CDR3 is 15 amino acids. CDR3 amino acids: CASSPSGSKDNEQFF. CDR3 nucleotides: TGTGCCAGCAGCCCTAGCGGGAGTAAGGACAATGAGCAGTTCTTC.

The genes are TRBV30 and TRBJ2-3; possible D gene TRBD1, 6 bases. This CDR3 is 15 amino acids long. Germline CDR1 is GTSNPN and CDR2 is SVGIG (reference sequence). The V end was cut by 1 base, the J end by 8 bases, with 19 bases between. The CDR3 nucleotides read TGTGCCTGGAGTGGTCTCCAGGGCCCACAGGGTACGCAGTATTTT. This translates into CAWSGLQGPQGTQYF.

This clone came up once. This chain links TRBV20-1 with TRBJ2-7, with D unresolved. The V and J ends lost 1 base and 4 bases respectively, with 5 bases between them. This CDR3 has 11 residues. From germline, CDR1 is DFQATT and CDR2 SNEGSKA (reference sequence). CDR3 sequence reads: CSARAQYEQYF. The CDR3 nucleotides read TGCAGTGCTAGAGCCCAATACGAGCAGTACTTC.

The V gene is TRBV30, the J gene TRBJ2-1; D is ambiguous. The CDR3 is made up of 13 amino acids. V was shortened by 5 bases and J by 4 bases, with 12 bases between the two germline ends. Germline lookup yields CDR1 GTSNPN and CDR2 SVGIG (reference sequence). CDR3 residues: CAWSLLGYNEQFF. CDR3 bases: TGTGCCTGGTCTCTCCTCGGTTACAATGAGCAGTTCTTC.

The V gene is TRBV14, the J gene TRBJ2-1, with TRBD2 matching over 14 bases. Germline V lookup: CDR1 SGHDN, CDR2 FVKESK. V shed 3 bases and J 11 bases; nucleotides not matched to a gene: 6. The CDR3 runs to 15 residues. DNA of the CDR3: TGTGCCAGCAGCCAGCCGGGACTAGCGGGAGTAAAGCAGTTCTTC. Translating it yields CASSQPGLAGVKQFF.

CDR3 coding DNA: TGTGCCTGGGCACCACAGGGGTTTGGCGAGCAGTACTTC. Translating gives CAWAPQGFGEQYF. The chain carries TRBV30 and TRBJ2-7; 7 nucleotides agree with TRBD1. Germline lookup yields CDR1 GTSNPN and CDR2 SVGIG (reference sequence). This CDR3 has 13 amino acids. V lost 5 bases, J lost 6 bases, and 10 bases stayed unmatched.

The chain combines TRBV4-2 with TRBJ2-1; D not certain. Germline loops: CDR1 LGHNA, CDR2 YNFKEQ. V shed 0 bases and J shed 7 bases, with 13 bases lying between them. CDR3 length: 15 amino acids. The CDR3 bases are TGTGCCAGCAGCCAAGAATTTGCTAGTCTGAATGAGCAGTTCTTC. It encodes CASSQEFASLNEQFF.

The gene calls are TRBV5-1 and TRBJ2-5, with D possibly TRBD2 on 5 matching bases. CDR3 length: 14 residues. The germline CDR1 and CDR2 sequences are SGHRS and YFSETQ. Trimming removed 0 bases from V and 4 bases from J, with 10 bases in between. CDR3 DNA: TGCGCCAGCAGCTTGGAACCCGGAGGAGAGACCCAGTACTTC. Translated: CASSLEPGGETQYF.

The chain links TRBV6-6 to TRBJ1-2, with a tentative D call TRBD1 (5 bases). Germline CDR1 reads MNHNY; CDR2 reads SVGAGI (reference sequence). The CDR3 spans 13 residues. Trimming removed 2 bases at V and 8 bases at J, with 12 bases between. The CDR3 bases are TGTGCCAGCAGTTACCTCCAGGGTCAAGGCTACACCTTC. Translation gives CASSYLQGQGYTF.

CDR3 amino acids: CASSQELGAVYEQYF. The CDR3 DNA follows: TGCGCCAGCAGCCAAGAACTTGGGGCAGTCTACGAGCAGTACTTC. This chain links TRBV4-1 with TRBJ2-7; a possible D gene is TRBD1 (5 bases). This CDR3 comprises 15 residues. Germline V CDR1 and CDR2: MGHRA, YSYEKL. The V end was cut by 0 bases, the J end by 3 bases, with 12 bases between.

There are a few counts of this clone. The CDR3 nucleotides are TGTGCCAGCAGCTCCCAGCGGGACTACGAGCAGTACTTC. Translating it yields CASSSQRDYEQYF. The chain links TRBV5-4 to TRBJ2-7, with 7 bases that match TRBD2. Germline CDR1 and CDR2: SGHNT and YYREEE (reference sequence). The CDR3 runs to 13 residues. V shed 3 bases and J 3 bases; nucleotides not matched to a gene: 3.

This chain connects TRBV7-3 to TRBJ2-1, with D tentatively TRBD2 (6 bases). Germline CDR1 and CDR2: SGHTA and FQGTGA. The CDR3 loop spans 16 amino acids. V was trimmed by 2 bases and J by 2 bases, leaving 13 bases between them. CDR3 coding DNA: TGTGCCAGCAGCTTAGGGGGAGCGGGTACCTACAATGAGCAGTTCTTC. Translated: CASSLGGAGTYNEQFF. Filled out from reference TRBV7-3 and TRBJ2-1, the complete variable domain reads GAGVSQTPSNKVTEKGKYVELRCDPISGHTALYWYRQSLGQGPEFLIYFQGTGAADDSGLPNDRFFAVRPEGSVSTLKIQRTERGDSAVYLCASSLGGAGTYNEQFFGPGTRLTVL.

The V call is TRBV27, the J call TRBJ1-2, with D possibly TRBD1 on 6 matching bases. V was pared by 2 bases and J by 4 bases, with 8 bases between. Germline CDR1 is MNHEY and CDR2 is SMNVEV (reference sequence). The CDR3 loop spans 13 amino acids. CDR3 bases: TGTGCCAGCAGTTTACAGGGGAGCTATGGCTACACCTTC. It yields the protein CASSLQGSYGYTF.

The rearrangement links TRBV6-5 to TRBJ1-2, with TRBD1 matching 8 bases. CDR3 size: 16 residues. The J segment lost 6 bases and the V segment lost 0 bases, leaving 9 bases of the junction unmatched. Germline CDR1 is MNHEY and CDR2 is SVGAGI. The CDR3 bases are TGTGCCAGCAGTTACTCCGATGGACAGGGAGGTAATGGCTACACCTTC. As protein: CASSYSDGQGGNGYTF.

V gene TRBV7-2 combines with J gene TRBJ2-7, with 10 nucleotides matching TRBD2. With 1 base clipped from V and 7 bases from J, the junction kept 4 bases outside the gene matches. Germline lookup yields CDR1 SGHTA and CDR2 FQGNSA. The CDR3 spans 14 residues. The CDR3 DNA is TGTGCCAGCAGCTTAGGACTAGCGGGCGGGGAGCAGTACTTC. This gives the protein CASSLGLAGGEQYF.

This clone was picked up a small number of times. The rearrangement links TRBV5-1 to TRBJ2-2; 7 positions agree with TRBD2. CDR1 is SGHRS and CDR2 is YFSETQ in the germline V gene. The junction had 6 bases not matched to a gene; V was cut back by 6 bases and J by 4 bases. The CDR3 length is 14 residues. The DNA for the CDR3 is TGCGCCAGCAAGGAGGGAGGGCCCACCGGGGAGCTGTTTTTT. This codes for CASKEGGPTGELFF.

The CDR3 is CAWSGQYDEQYF. As DNA, the CDR3 is TGTGCCTGGAGTGGACAGTATGACGAGCAGTACTTC. The rearrangement links TRBV30 to TRBJ2-7, with D possibly being TRBD1 (5 bases). CDR1 is GTSNPN and CDR2 is SVGIG in the germline V gene (reference sequence). This CDR3 region has 12 residues. V lost 1 base and J 5 bases, leaving 9 bases between the germline ends.

The chain has TRBV7-2 and TRBJ1-3, with D possibly being TRBD1 (5 bases). Germline V CDR1 and CDR2: SGHTA, FQGNSA. There are 16 residues in the CDR3. V lost 1 base, J lost 4 bases, and 14 bases lay in between. The CDR3 region has the DNA TGTGCCAGCAGCTTAGTCATTGGTTGGACAGGAAACACCATATATTTT. This sequence encodes CASSLVIGWTGNTIYF.

The V and J genes are TRBV19 and TRBJ1-2; possible D gene TRBD1, 5 bases. The CDR3 consists of 12 residues. The germline V gene encodes CDR1 LNHDA and CDR2 SQIVND (reference sequence). Trimming took off 0 bases at V and 12 bases at J, with 11 bases between the two ends. The CDR3 nucleotides are TGTGCCAGTAGTATAGATCGGGGGACCAACACCTTC. Its translation: CASSIDRGTNTF.

This chain uses TRBV5-1 with TRBJ2-1; D is possibly TRBD2 (6 bases). Germline values: CDR1 SGHRS, CDR2 YFSETQ. V lost 0 bases and J 4 bases, leaving 11 bases between the germline ends. The CDR3 contains 15 residues. The CDR3 here is CASSLAIAVYNEQFF. Written as DNA, the CDR3 is TGCGCCAGCAGCTTGGCTATAGCGGTATACAATGAGCAGTTCTTC. Complete variable domain (other parts from reference TRBV5-1 and TRBJ2-1): KAGVTQTPRYLIKTRGQQVTLSCSPISGHRSVSWYQQTPGQGLQFLFEYFSETQRNKGNFPGRFSGRQFSNSRSEMNVSTLELGDSALYLCASSLAIAVYNEQFFGPGTRLTVL.

V gene TRBV12-5 combines with J gene TRBJ2-5, with TRBD1 as a possible D gene (6 bases). The CDR3 spans 15 residues. The ends were cut back, 1 base at V and 5 bases at J, with 14 bases in the middle. Germline values: CDR1 LGHNT, CDR2 FRNRAP. The CDR3 loop reads CASGLGPTGLETQYF. In DNA form, the CDR3 reads TGTGCTAGTGGTTTGGGGCCCACAGGGTTGGAGACCCAGTACTTC.

This CDR3 reads CASSPYNTEAFF. The CDR3, as DNA: TGTGCCAGCAGCCCCTATAACACTGAAGCTTTCTTT. The rearrangement joins TRBV7-9 to TRBJ1-1, with no clear D. CDR3 length: 12 residues. Germline V lookup: CDR1 SEHNR, CDR2 FQNEAQ (reference sequence). Trimming took 5 bases from V and 2 from J, leaving 6 bases between them.

The V gene is TRBV4-1, the J gene TRBJ2-7; possibly TRBD1 for D (5 bases). Germline V gene lookup returns CDR1 MGHRA and CDR2 YSYEKL. V was shortened by 4 bases and J by 1 base, with 14 bases between the two germline ends. The CDR3 is 15 amino acids. CDR3 protein: CASSREQVPSYEQYF. Written as DNA, the CDR3 is TGCGCCAGCAGCCGAGAACAGGTACCGTCCTACGAGCAGTACTTC.

This chain connects TRBV5-4 to TRBJ2-1; 11 positions agree with TRBD2. Trimming cost V 6 bases and J 3 bases; bases outside gene matches: 8. Germline V gives CDR1 SGHNT, CDR2 YYREEE (reference sequence). This CDR3 is built from 16 residues. CDR3 DNA: TGTGCCAGCAACAAGATCCTAGCGGGAGGCTACAATGAGCAGTTCTTC. This gives the protein CASNKILAGGYNEQFF.

CDR3 DNA: TGTGCCAGCAGAATCCGACAGGGGGTCACTGAAGCTTTCTTT. As protein: CASRIRQGVTEAFF. The genes are TRBV6-6 and TRBJ1-1; 9 bases line up with TRBD1. V lost 6 bases to trimming and J lost 4 bases; unmatched junction nucleotides: 6. Germline CDR1 reads MNHNY; CDR2 reads SVGAGI (reference sequence). This CDR3 spans 14 amino acids.

The chain is built from TRBV28 and TRBJ2-7; D may be TRBD1 (6 bases). V dropped 4 bases and J dropped 3 bases, with 16 bases sitting between them. CDR1 is MDHEN and CDR2 is SYDVKM in the germline V gene. CDR3 length: 15 amino acids. CDR3 in DNA: TGTGCCAGCAGTTCCGCCCTGAGGGGGTACTACGAGCAGTACTTC. Translated: CASSSALRGYYEQYF.

This clone occurred once. This chain joins TRBV9 and TRBJ2-7; 8 positions agree with TRBD2. The trim removed 1 base at V and 0 bases at J, leaving 3 bases unmatched. This CDR3 has 15 residues. In germline, CDR1 is SGDLS, CDR2 YYNGEE. The CDR3 reads CASSVSGTSSYEQYF. In DNA form, the CDR3 reads TGTGCCAGCAGCGTATCGGGGACTAGCTCCTACGAGCAGTACTTC.

V usage is TRBV4-1 and J usage is TRBJ2-3; 11 nucleotides agree with TRBD2. V gave up 2 bases and J gave up 5 bases; unmatched junction bases: 6. Germline CDR1 and CDR2: MGHRA and YSYEKL. This CDR3 region has 16 residues. The CDR3 DNA sequence: TGCGCCAGCAGCCAACCCACTAGCGGGAGAGGAGATACGCAGTATTTT. This encodes CASSQPTSGRGDTQYF.

The rearrangement joins TRBV29-1 to TRBJ2-1; 14 nucleotides match TRBD2. The CDR3 contains 15 residues. Trimming cost V 3 bases and J 7 bases; bases outside gene matches: 5. Per germline, CDR1 SQVTM and CDR2 ANQGSEA. CDR3 region: CSVEGLAGVANEQFF. In nucleotides, the CDR3 is TGCAGCGTTGAGGGACTAGCGGGAGTAGCGAATGAGCAGTTCTTC.